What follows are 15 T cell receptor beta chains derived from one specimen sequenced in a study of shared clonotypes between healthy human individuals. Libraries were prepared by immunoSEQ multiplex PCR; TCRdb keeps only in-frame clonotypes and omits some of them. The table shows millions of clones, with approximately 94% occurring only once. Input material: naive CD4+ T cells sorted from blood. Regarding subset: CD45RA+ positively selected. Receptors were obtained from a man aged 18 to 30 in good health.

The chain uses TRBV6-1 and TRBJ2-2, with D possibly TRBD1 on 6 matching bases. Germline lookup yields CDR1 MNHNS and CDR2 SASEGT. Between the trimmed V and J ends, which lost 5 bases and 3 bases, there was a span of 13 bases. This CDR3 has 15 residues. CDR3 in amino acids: CASSRQAMDTGELFF. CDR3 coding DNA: TGTGCCAGCAGTCGACAGGCCATGGACACCGGGGAGCTGTTTTTT.

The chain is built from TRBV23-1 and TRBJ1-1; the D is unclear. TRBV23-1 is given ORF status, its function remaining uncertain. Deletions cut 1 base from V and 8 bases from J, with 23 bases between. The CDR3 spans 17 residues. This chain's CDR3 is CASSQFPPMSRTTEAFF. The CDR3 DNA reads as TGCGCCAGCAGTCAATTCCCCCCCATGTCTCGTACGACAGAAGCTTTCTTT.

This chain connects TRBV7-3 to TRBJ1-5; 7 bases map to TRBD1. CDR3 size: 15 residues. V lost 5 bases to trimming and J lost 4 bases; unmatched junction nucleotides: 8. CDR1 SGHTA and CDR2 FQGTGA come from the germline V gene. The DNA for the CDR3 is TGTGCCAGCAGCCACCCAGGGGGGGAGAATCAGCCCCAGCATTTT. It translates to CASSHPGGENQPQHF. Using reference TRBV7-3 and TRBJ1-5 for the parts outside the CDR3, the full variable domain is GAGVSQTPSNKVTEKGKYVELRCDPISGHTALYWYRQSLGQGPEFLIYFQGTGAADDSGLPNDRFFAVRPEGSVSTLKIQRTERGDSAVYLCASSHPGGENQPQHFGDGTRLSIL.

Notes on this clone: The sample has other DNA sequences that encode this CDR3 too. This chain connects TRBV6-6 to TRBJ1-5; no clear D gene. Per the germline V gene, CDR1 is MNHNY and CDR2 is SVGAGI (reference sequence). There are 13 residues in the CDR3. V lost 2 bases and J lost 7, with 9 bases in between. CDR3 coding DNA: TGTGCCAGCAGTTACCTGCGGGGACAGCCCCAGCATTTT. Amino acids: CASSYLRGQPQHF.

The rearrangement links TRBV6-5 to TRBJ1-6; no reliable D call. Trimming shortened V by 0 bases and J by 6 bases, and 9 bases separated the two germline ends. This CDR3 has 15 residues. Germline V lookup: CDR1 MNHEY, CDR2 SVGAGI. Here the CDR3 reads CASSYSLASNSPLHF. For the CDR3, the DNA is TGTGCCAGCAGTTACTCGCTGGCGAGTAATTCACCCCTCCACTTT.

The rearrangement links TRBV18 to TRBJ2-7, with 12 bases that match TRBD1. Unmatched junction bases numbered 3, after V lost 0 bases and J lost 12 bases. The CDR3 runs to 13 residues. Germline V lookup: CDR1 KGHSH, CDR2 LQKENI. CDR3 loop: CASSPPGQGAWYF. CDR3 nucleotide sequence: TGTGCCAGCTCACCACCGGGACAGGGGGCGTGGTACTTC.

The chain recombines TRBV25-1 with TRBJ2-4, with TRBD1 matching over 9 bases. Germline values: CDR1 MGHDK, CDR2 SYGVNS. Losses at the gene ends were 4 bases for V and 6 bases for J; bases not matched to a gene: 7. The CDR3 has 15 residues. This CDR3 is CASSADRGAGNIQYF. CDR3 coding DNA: TGTGCCAGCAGTGCAGACAGGGGGGCGGGAAACATTCAGTACTTC.

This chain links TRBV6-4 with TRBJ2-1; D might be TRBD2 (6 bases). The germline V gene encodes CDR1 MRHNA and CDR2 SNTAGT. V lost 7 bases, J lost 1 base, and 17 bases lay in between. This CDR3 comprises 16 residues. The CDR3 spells CASTPRPGVSYNEQFF. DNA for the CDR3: TGTGCCAGCACCCCCCGTCCGGGGGTTTCCTACAATGAGCAGTTCTTC.

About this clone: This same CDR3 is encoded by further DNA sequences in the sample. The CDR3 is CASTDRVSYEQYF. The CDR3 DNA follows: TGTGCCAGCACCGACAGAGTCTCCTACGAGCAGTACTTC. The chain employs TRBV27 and TRBJ2-7, with D perhaps TRBD1 (5 bases). The ends were cut back, 7 bases at V and 0 bases at J, with 10 bases in the middle. CDR3 length: 13 residues. Germline V gives CDR1 MNHEY, CDR2 SMNVEV (reference sequence).

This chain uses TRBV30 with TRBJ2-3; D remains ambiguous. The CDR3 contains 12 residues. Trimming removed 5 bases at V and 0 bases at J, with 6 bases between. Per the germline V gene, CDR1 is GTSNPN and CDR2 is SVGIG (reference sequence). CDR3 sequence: CAWVPSTDTQYF. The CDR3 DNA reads TGTGCCTGGGTCCCTAGCACAGATACGCAGTATTTT.

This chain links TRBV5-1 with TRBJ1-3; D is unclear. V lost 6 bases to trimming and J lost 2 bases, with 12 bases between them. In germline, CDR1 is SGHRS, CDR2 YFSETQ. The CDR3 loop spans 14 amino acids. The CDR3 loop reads CASTPSHAGNTIYF. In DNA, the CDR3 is TGCGCCAGCACCCCGTCGCATGCTGGAAACACCATATATTTT.

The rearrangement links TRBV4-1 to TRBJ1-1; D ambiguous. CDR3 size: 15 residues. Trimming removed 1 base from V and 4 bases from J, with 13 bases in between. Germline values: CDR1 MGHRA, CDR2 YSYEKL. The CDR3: CASSQGISNPTEAFF. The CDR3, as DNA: TGCGCCAGCAGCCAAGGTATTTCGAACCCCACTGAAGCTTTCTTT.

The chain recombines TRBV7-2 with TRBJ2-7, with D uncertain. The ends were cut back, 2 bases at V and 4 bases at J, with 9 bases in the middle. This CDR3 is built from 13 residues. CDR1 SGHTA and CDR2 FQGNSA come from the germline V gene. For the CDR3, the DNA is TGTGCCAGCAGCTTACAGATGTTTTACGAGCAGTACTTC. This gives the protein CASSLQMFYEQYF.

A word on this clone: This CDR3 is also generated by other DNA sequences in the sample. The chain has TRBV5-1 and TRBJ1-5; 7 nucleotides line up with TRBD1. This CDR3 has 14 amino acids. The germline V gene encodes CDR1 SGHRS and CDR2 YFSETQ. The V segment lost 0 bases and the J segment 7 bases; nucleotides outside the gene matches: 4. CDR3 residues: CASSLGQGGQPQHF. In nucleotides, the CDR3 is TGCGCCAGCAGCTTGGGACAGGGCGGGCAGCCCCAGCATTTT.

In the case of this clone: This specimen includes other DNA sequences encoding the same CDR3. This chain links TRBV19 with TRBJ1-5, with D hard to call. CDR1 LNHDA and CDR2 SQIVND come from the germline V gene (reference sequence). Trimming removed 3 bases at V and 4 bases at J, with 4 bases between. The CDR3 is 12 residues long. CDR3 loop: CASSIVNQPQHF. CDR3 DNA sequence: TGTGCCAGTAGTATTGTAAATCAGCCCCAGCATTTT.